This TCR beta chain was sequenced during a study of blood T cell repertoires in COVID-19. As for the study in general: From the United States, Italy and Spain came samples of acute and convalescent COVID-19. T cells, B-cell-depleted T cells, or PBMCs supplied cDNA or gDNA.

Germline V gene sequence: CDR1 SNHLY, CDR2 FYNNEI. There are 15 residues in the CDR3. The V gene lost 5 bases and the J gene lost 4 bases, with 18 bases spanning the gap. In the original workflow: Estimates of nucleated cell counts were drawn from the amplification of reference gene primers. Clones were sequenced by immunoSEQ multiplex PCR, and TCRdb holds only the in-frame ones, with some missing. The V and J calls and the clone size are those of that table, but D and trimming were determined from the DNA. The table has some 58,000 clones, 81% seen once; the top ten hold roughly 29%. The sequencing input was peripheral blood. V gene TRBV2 combines with J gene TRBJ2-7; tentatively, D is TRBD2 (6 bases). This receptor was taken from a man in his 60s with COVID-19, enrolled during active disease. DNA of the CDR3: TGTGCCAGCAGTTACCGGGGGTTCCCCTTTTACGAGCAGTACTTC. Its protein product is CASSYRGFPFYEQYF.